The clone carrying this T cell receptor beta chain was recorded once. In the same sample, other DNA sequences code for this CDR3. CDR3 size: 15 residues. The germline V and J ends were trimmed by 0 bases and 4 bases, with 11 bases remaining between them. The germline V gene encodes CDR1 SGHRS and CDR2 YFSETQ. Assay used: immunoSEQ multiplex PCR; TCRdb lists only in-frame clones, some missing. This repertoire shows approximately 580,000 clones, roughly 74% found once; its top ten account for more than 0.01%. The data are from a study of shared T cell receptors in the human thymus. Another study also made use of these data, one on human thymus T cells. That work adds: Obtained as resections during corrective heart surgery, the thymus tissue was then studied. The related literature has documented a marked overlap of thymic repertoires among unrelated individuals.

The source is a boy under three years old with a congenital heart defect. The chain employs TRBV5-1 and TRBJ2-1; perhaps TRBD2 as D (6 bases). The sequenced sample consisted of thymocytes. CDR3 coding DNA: TGCGCCAGCAGCTTGGCGGTAGCGGCATACAATGAGCAGTTCTTC. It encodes CASSLAVAAYNEQFF.